What follows describes a single T cell receptor beta chain. This sample is drawn from a study of shared clonotypes between healthy human individuals. Study-level information: Each donor had three CD4 naive, three CD4 memory, two CD8 naive and one CD8 memory plate.

Authors' data handling: Junction-only sequences produced by ImmunoSEQ had no quality scores, so filtering differed. Assay used: immunoSEQ multiplex PCR; TCRdb lists only in-frame clones, some missing. The DNA was the basis for D and trimming; V, J and clone size are from that table. The data show under 750,000 clones, over 60% seen once. Germline V gene lookup returns CDR1 SGHTA and CDR2 FQGNSA. With 5 bases removed from V and 7 bases from J, the gap between germline ends came to 16 bases. The CDR3 is made up of 14 amino acids. CD4+ cells yielded CD45RA+ naive and CD45RA-negative memory subsets. The V and J genes are TRBV7-2 and TRBJ2-3; D is perhaps TRBD1 or TRBD2 (5 bases each). Sequences were obtained from memory CD4+ T cells sorted from blood. Specified subset: CD45RA-negative fraction. This clonotype originated in a young woman in good health. CDR3 amino acids: CASSVGTVRNTQYF. The CDR3 nucleotides are TGTGCCAGCAGCGTTGGGACCGTCCGGAATACGCAGTATTTT.